Below are 2 T cell receptor beta chains sequenced from a single sample in a study of Ad26.COV2.S vaccination and SARS-CoV-2 variants. Treatment: approximately 18 received Ad26.COV2.S at low or high dose, single or two shots; five or six received placebo; per-sample allocation not given. Material that was analyzed had been drawn on day 63 after the first vaccine or placebo injection. The protocol was immunoSEQ multiplex PCR, while the TCRdb copy is restricted to in-frame clones and leaves out a portion. The sample has roughly 300,000 clones, around 89% seen once. The sequences come from peripheral blood, collected in a trial of Ad26.COV2.S vaccine versus placebo. The receptor set was obtained from a person aged 18 to 65 who received the Ad26.COV2.S COVID-19 vaccine or a placebo.

The V gene is TRBV2, the J gene TRBJ2-7; D gene ambiguous. The CDR3 has 13 amino acids. Germline assignment: CDR1 SNHLY and CDR2 FYNNEI. The V end was cut by 6 bases, the J end by 7 bases, with 16 bases between. The DNA for the CDR3 is TGTGCCAGCAGAAGCAGTGACGTCTCTGAGCAGTACTTC. Its translation: CASRSSDVSEQYF.

The chain carries TRBV11-2 and TRBJ2-5; the D gene is possibly TRBD2 (5 bases). The CDR3 is made up of 15 amino acids. With 5 bases removed from V and 5 bases from J, the gap between germline ends came to 18 bases. Germline V gene data show CDR1 as SGHAT and CDR2 as FQNNGV. CDR3 coding DNA: TGTGCCAGCAGCCCTGCCCTTGAGGGCTGGGAGACCCAGTACTTC. This translates into CASSPALEGWETQYF.